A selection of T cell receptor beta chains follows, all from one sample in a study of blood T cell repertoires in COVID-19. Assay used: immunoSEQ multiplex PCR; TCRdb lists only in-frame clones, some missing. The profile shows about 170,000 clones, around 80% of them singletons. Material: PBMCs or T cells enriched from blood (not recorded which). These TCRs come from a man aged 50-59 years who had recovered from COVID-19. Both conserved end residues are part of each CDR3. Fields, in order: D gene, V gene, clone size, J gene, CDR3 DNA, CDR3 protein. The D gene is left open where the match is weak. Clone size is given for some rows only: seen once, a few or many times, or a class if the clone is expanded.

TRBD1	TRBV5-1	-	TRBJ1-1	TGCGCCAGCAGGCTTCGACAGGGGGATTCCCTGAACACTGAAGCTTTCTTT	CASRLRQGDSLNTEAFF
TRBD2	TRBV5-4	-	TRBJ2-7	TGTGCCAGCAGCTCACCCTCCCGGGACTACCCTAAGCAGTACTTC	CASSSPSRDYPKQYF
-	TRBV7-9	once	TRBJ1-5	TGTGCCAGCAGCTTATTGTCAGATAATCAGCCCCAGCATTTT	CASSLLSDNQPQHF
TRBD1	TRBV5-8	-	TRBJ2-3	TGTGCCAGCAGCCCGGACAGGGTAGGCACAGATACGCAGTATTTT	CASSPDRVGTDTQYF
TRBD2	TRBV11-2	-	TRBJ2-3	TGTGCCAGCAGCTTAGAAGCGGGAGGGACAGATACGCAGTATTTT	CASSLEAGGTDTQYF
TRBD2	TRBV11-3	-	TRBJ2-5	TGTGCCAGCAGCTTAGGTTCAGGCGGGGGGCTCCAAGAGACCCAGTACTTC	CASSLGSGGGLQETQYF
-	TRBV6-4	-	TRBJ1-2	TGTGCCAGCAGGCAGGGAATTTCATATGGCTACACCTTC	CASRQGISYGYTF
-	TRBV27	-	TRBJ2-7	TGTGCCAGCAGTTATGGGCAGGGGATGTGGGAGCAGTACTTC	CASSYGQGMWEQYF
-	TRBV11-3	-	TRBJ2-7	TGTGCCAGCAGCCCGGGACAAAGCTACGAGCAGTACTTC	CASSPGQSYEQYF
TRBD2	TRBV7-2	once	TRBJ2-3	TGTGCCAGCAGCTTACTTGCTAGCGGGGGCACAGATACGCAGTATTTT	CASSLLASGGTDTQYF
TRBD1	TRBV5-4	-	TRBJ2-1	TGTGCCAGCAGTTGGGGGGGACAGGGGGCGTTAAATGAGCAGTTCTTC	CASSWGGQGALNEQFF
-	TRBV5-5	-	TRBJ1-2	TGTGCCAGCAGTCTACAGGAAAACTATGGCTACACCTTC	CASSLQENYGYTF
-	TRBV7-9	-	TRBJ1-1	TGTGCCAGCAGCTTATTTTCGGACACTGAAGCTTTCTTT	CASSLFSDTEAFF
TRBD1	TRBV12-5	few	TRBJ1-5	TGTGCTAGTGGTTTAGGGGGCGCGGAGCAGCCCCAGCATTTT	CASGLGGAEQPQHF
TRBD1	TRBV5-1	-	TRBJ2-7	TGCGCCAGCAGCTGGGACAGGGGGGGTTACGAGCAGTACTTC	CASSWDRGGYEQYF
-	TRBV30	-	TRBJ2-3	TGTGCCTGGAGTGCCTCAGTCGGGGGAGCTAAAGATACGCAGTATTTT	CAWSASVGGAKDTQYF
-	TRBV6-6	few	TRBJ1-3	TGTGCCAGCAGTTACGAGGGCTCCTCTGGAAACACCATATATTTT	CASSYEGSSGNTIYF
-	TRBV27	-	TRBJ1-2	TGTGCCAGCAGTCCCTCGGGGGTGAGGGGCTACACCTTC	CASSPSGVRGYTF
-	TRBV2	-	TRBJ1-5	TGTGCCAGCAGGGCCGGGGAAGGCGGGAATCAGCCCCAGCATTTT	CASRAGEGGNQPQHF
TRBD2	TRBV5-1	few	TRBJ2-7	TGCGCCAGCAGCCTGGGACTAGCGGGGGGACCCTCCTACGAGCAGTACTTC	CASSLGLAGGPSYEQYF
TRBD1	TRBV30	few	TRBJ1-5	TGTGCCTGGAGGCCCAGGGGGCAAAATCAGCCCCAGCATTTT	CAWRPRGQNQPQHF
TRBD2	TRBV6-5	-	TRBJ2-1	TGTGCCAGCATGCGGGGGGGCTCCTACAATGAGCAGTTCTTC	CASMRGGSYNEQFF
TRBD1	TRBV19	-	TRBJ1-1	TGTGCCAGTAGCTTTCGGATGGGACAGGCGAACACTGAAGCTTTCTTT	CASSFRMGQANTEAFF
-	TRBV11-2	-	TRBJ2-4	TGTGCCAGCAGCTTAACGCGGGCTGCCAAAAACATTCAGTACTTC	CASSLTRAAKNIQYF
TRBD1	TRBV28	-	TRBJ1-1	TGTGCCAGCAGTTTCCCGGGACAGCCTATGAACACTGAAGCTTTCTTT	CASSFPGQPMNTEAFF
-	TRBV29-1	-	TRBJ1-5	TGCAGCGTTGCTGGCGGCTTCGATCAGCCCCAGCATTTT	CSVAGGFDQPQHF
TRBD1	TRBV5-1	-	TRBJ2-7	TGCGCCAGCAGCTTGGGGTGGGACAGGGGATCCGAGCAGTACTTC	CASSLGWDRGSEQYF
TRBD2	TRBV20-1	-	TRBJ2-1	TGCAGTGCAGCGGGACGCAGTGAGCAGTTCTTC	CSAAGRSEQFF
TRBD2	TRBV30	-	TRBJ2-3	TGTGCCTGGGGAGCTAGCGGGGTTTTGGATACGCAGTATTTT	CAWGASGVLDTQYF
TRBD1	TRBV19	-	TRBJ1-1	TGTGCCAGCGGAACAGGGGGCGTTATTTTTGGGGCCACCCCCACAACTACTGAAGCTTTCTTT	CASGTGGVIFGATPTTTEAFF
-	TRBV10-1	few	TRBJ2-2	TGCGCCAGCAGTGGGACAGAACAAAACACCGGGGAGCTGTTTTTT	CASSGTEQNTGELFF
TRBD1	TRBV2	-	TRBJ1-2	TGTGCCAGCGGAGGGACAGCCCGTGATGGCTATGGCTACACCTTC	CASGGTARDGYGYTF
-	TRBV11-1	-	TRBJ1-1	TGTGCCAGCAGCTTAGCCGGGAAACGGGCTGAAGCTTTCTTT	CASSLAGKRAEAFF